The 2 T cell receptor beta chains presented below share a single source sample, sequenced in a study of cytomegalovirus exposure and HLA in healthy donors. Vbeta (60) and Jbeta (13) primers were used in the PCR. Only in-frame clones appear in the TCRdb table, and some are missing; sequencing was by immunoSEQ multiplex PCR. Its listing shows around 80,000 clones. Material: PBMCs. All receptors come from a boy between 5 and 17 years old in good health and CMV-seronegative.

The CDR3 reads CASSRDRGLTEAFF. For the CDR3, the DNA is TGTGCCAGCAGTCGAGACAGGGGGCTAACTGAAGCTTTCTTT. This chain uses TRBV2 with TRBJ1-1; 10 bases line up with TRBD1. Losses at the gene ends were 5 bases for V and 5 bases for J; bases not matched to a gene: 5. Germline V CDR1 and CDR2: SNHLY, FYNNEI. This CDR3 region has 14 residues.

V gene TRBV19 combines with J gene TRBJ2-7; TRBD1 matches at 11 bases. This CDR3 is built from 14 residues. The junction had 5 bases not matched to a gene; V was cut back by 6 bases and J by 4 bases. The V gene's germline CDR1 is LNHDA and CDR2 SQIVND (reference sequence). The CDR3 nucleotides are TGTGCCAGTAGACGGACAGGGGGCGCGTACGAGCAGTACTTC. Translated, it gives CASRRTGGAYEQYF. Based on the CDR3 plus reference TRBV19 and TRBJ2-7, the full variable domain is DGGITQSPKYLFRKEGQNVTLSCEQNLNHDAMYWYRQDPGQGLRLIYYSQIVNDFQKGDIAEGYSVSREKKESFPLTVTSAQKNPTAFYLCASRRTGGAYEQYFGPGTRLTVT.